What follows are 22 T cell receptor beta chains derived from one specimen sequenced in a study of a mutant IDH1 vaccine in newly diagnosed glioma. Libraries were prepared by immunoSEQ multiplex PCR; TCRdb keeps only in-frame clonotypes and omits some of them. This sample yields some 68,000 clones, of which less than 85% are seen a single time; around 8.4% belongs to the top ten. Stated time point: baseline, week 1 (first vaccination visit). Treatment indicated: pre-vaccination baseline after standard-of-care therapy. The sample was PBMCs, taken from a glioma patient treated with radiotherapy, temozolomide or both. All receptors derive from a man aged 50-59 years with glioma.

V and J are TRBV5-1 and TRBJ1-4; 8 bases match TRBD1. J lost 6 bases, V lost 4 bases, and 5 bases had no gene match. Germline V gene sequence: CDR1 SGHRS, CDR2 YFSETQ. The CDR3 runs to 14 residues. CDR3 region: CASSPGQGYEKLFF. The DNA for the CDR3 is TGCGCCAGCAGCCCAGGACAGGGTTATGAAAAACTGTTTTTT.

The chain recombines TRBV18 with TRBJ2-2; 11 bases match TRBD1. The CDR3 consists of 16 residues. Per germline, CDR1 KGHSH and CDR2 LQKENI. V shed 5 bases, J shed 3 bases, and the junction held 5 bases outside the gene matches. DNA for the CDR3: TGTGCCAGCTCATTTGGACAGGGGGCTTACACCGGGGAGCTGTTTTTT. Its translation: CASSFGQGAYTGELFF.

This clone came up once. The chain is built from TRBV28 and TRBJ1-2, with TRBD1 matching over 8 bases. From germline, CDR1 is MDHEN and CDR2 SYDVKM. This CDR3 region has 13 residues. V gave up 10 bases and J gave up 6 bases; unmatched junction bases: 10. CDR3 coding DNA: TGTGCCATACTAACTGGACAGGGTGATGGCTACACCTTC. As protein: CAILTGQGDGYTF.

The genes are TRBV5-1 and TRBJ2-3, with 9 bases aligning to TRBD1. The length of the CDR3 is 16 residues. Germline trimming cut 4 bases from V and 5 bases from J; bases unmatched to any gene: 11. Germline CDR1 and CDR2: SGHRS and YFSETQ. The CDR3 region is CASSQLGQGLGDTQYF. The CDR3, as DNA: TGCGCCAGCAGCCAACTTGGACAGGGGCTCGGAGATACGCAGTATTTT.

The J gene is TRBJ2-2, the V gene TRBV18; the match to TRBD1 covers 8 bases. The germline V gene has CDR1 KGHSH and CDR2 LQKENI. The CDR3 loop spans 15 amino acids. The V and J ends lost 6 bases and 2 bases, in that order; junction bases with no gene match: 5. The CDR3 region is CASSRGQGNTGELFF. In nucleotides, the CDR3 is TGTGCCAGCTCCCGCGGACAGGGCAACACCGGGGAGCTGTTTTTT.

The genes are TRBV4-3 and TRBJ2-1; TRBD2 aligns across 12 bases. Germline CDR1 and CDR2: LGHNA and YSLEER. This CDR3 spans 17 amino acids. V was clipped by 4 bases and J by 10 bases; unmatched bases: 14. CDR3 region: CASSRRRTSGDGGEQFF. The DNA of the CDR3 is TGCGCCAGCAGCCGTCGACGGACTAGCGGGGACGGGGGGGAGCAGTTCTTC.

This chain joins TRBV6-1 and TRBJ1-1; 7 bases map to TRBD1. Germline V gene sequence: CDR1 MNHNS, CDR2 SASEGT. The CDR3 has 15 amino acids. V lost 3 bases, J lost 1 base, and 5 bases stayed unmatched. Here the CDR3 reads CASSERQGWNTEAFF. The CDR3 DNA follows: TGTGCCAGCAGTGAGCGACAGGGTTGGAACACTGAAGCTTTCTTT.

V usage is TRBV6-5 and J usage is TRBJ1-3, with D tentatively TRBD1 (5 bases). Per germline, CDR1 MNHEY and CDR2 SVGAGI. This CDR3 region has 15 residues. Trimming left V 5 bases short and J 0 bases short, with 11 bases between. The CDR3 loop reads CASSRRGGSGNTIYF. As DNA, the CDR3 is TGTGCCAGCAGTCGTCGTGGGGGCTCTGGAAACACCATATATTTT.

The CDR3 coding sequence is TGCGCCAGCAGCTCGACAGGGGACAATGAGCAGTTCTTC. Translating gives CASSSTGDNEQFF. The gene calls are TRBV5-1 and TRBJ2-1; 8 bases match TRBD1. The germline V gene encodes CDR1 SGHRS and CDR2 YFSETQ. This CDR3 spans 13 amino acids. The junction had 1 base not matched to a gene; V was cut back by 3 bases and J by 5 bases.

V usage is TRBV29-1 and J usage is TRBJ1-3, with 11 bases matching TRBD1. The germline V gene has CDR1 SQVTM and CDR2 ANQGSEA. This CDR3 region has 14 residues. V was clipped by 6 bases and J by 11 bases; unmatched bases: 12. The CDR3 loop reads CSVAKTGTGGAIYF. CDR3 DNA: TGCAGCGTCGCAAAGACCGGGACAGGGGGTGCCATATATTTT.

The genes are TRBV9 and TRBJ2-2, with TRBD2 matching over 7 bases. V gave up 2 bases and J gave up 8 bases; unmatched junction bases: 9. The length of the CDR3 is 15 residues. CDR1 is SGDLS and CDR2 is YYNGEE in the germline V gene. The CDR3 spells CASSVGTTHSGELFF. In nucleotides, the CDR3 is TGTGCCAGCAGCGTCGGGACTACCCATAGTGGGGAGCTGTTTTTT.

This chain links TRBV27 with TRBJ1-5; TRBD1 matches at 9 bases. The CDR3 consists of 15 residues. CDR1 and CDR2 from the germline V gene are MNHEY and SMNVEV (reference sequence). Trimming removed 6 bases from V and 3 bases from J; junction bases left unmatched: 6. The CDR3 region is CASRRDRVPNQPQHF. In DNA, the CDR3 is TGTGCCAGCAGGAGGGACAGGGTTCCCAATCAGCCCCAGCATTTT.

In its sample, this clone was seen a few times. CDR3 amino acids: CASTTMGSYEQYF. Here the CDR3 DNA reads TGTGCCAGCACTACTATGGGCTCCTACGAGCAGTACTTC. The genes are TRBV27 and TRBJ2-7; D is ambiguous. The CDR3 is 13 residues long. Germline V gene data show CDR1 as MNHEY and CDR2 as SMNVEV (reference sequence). V dropped 7 bases and J dropped 0 bases, with 10 bases sitting between them.

Here the CDR3 reads CASSTRDSMNTEAFF. The CDR3 DNA reads TGTGCCAGCTCCACCCGGGACAGCATGAACACTGAAGCTTTCTTT. This sequence joins TRBV18 and TRBJ1-1, with 7 bases fitting TRBD1. The V segment lost 6 bases and the J segment 0 bases; nucleotides outside the gene matches: 7. Germline V gene data show CDR1 as KGHSH and CDR2 as LQKENI. The CDR3 is 15 amino acids.

The V and J genes are TRBV5-4 and TRBJ1-4; TRBD1 aligns across 11 bases. V was pared by 4 bases and J by 5 bases, with 1 base of the junction left unmatched. The CDR3 consists of 14 residues. Germline V gives CDR1 SGHNT, CDR2 YYREEE (reference sequence). The chain's CDR3 is CASSRDRGNEKLFF. For the CDR3, the DNA is TGTGCCAGCAGCCGGGACAGGGGGAATGAAAAACTGTTTTTT.

The CDR3 bases are TGTGCCAGCAGTCCCACCCCTGTGCCGTATGGCTACACCTTC. Protein: CASSPTPVPYGYTF. This chain connects TRBV6-6 to TRBJ1-2; D remains ambiguous. The CDR3 length is 14 residues. V lost 5 bases and J 5 bases, leaving 15 bases between the germline ends. The germline CDR1 and CDR2 sequences are MNHNY and SVGAGI (reference sequence).

The CDR3 is CASYRGRDNEKLFF. As DNA, the CDR3 is TGTGCCAGCTATAGGGGCAGGGATAATGAAAAACTGTTTTTT. This chain links TRBV5-6 with TRBJ1-4; the D gene is possibly TRBD1 (5 bases). CDR1 SGHDT and CDR2 YYEEEE come from the germline V gene. Trimming removed 7 bases at V and 4 bases at J, with 14 bases between. This CDR3 contains 14 residues. Supplemented by reference TRBV5-6 and TRBJ1-4, the full variable domain reads DAGVTQSPTHLIKTRGQQVTLRCSPKSGHDTVSWYQQALGQGPQFIFQYYEEEERQRGNFPDRFSGHQFPNYSSELNVNALLLGDSALYLCASYRGRDNEKLFFGSGTQLSVL.

This clone occurred once. The chain employs TRBV6-1 and TRBJ1-2; TRBD1 might be the D (6 bases). Germline V gene sequence: CDR1 MNHNS, CDR2 SASEGT. V dropped 6 bases and J dropped 6 bases, with 14 bases sitting between them. The CDR3 extends over 13 amino acids. The CDR3 reads CASRTTGSDGYTF. CDR3 sequence (DNA): TGTGCCAGCAGAACCACAGGGTCTGATGGCTACACCTTC.

This clone was seen only once. The chain uses TRBV27 and TRBJ2-7, with 10 bases lining up with TRBD1. Trimming at V came to 6 bases and at J to 1 base, leaving 6 bases not matched to a gene. There are 15 residues in the CDR3. CDR1 is MNHEY, CDR2 SMNVEV, per germline (reference sequence). As DNA, the CDR3 is TGTGCCAGCAGCAAGGACAGGGGGAGATCCTACGAGCAGTACTTC. This encodes CASSKDRGRSYEQYF.

The chain has TRBV19 and TRBJ2-7; 8 bases agree with TRBD2. Unmatched junction bases numbered 5, after V lost 6 bases and J lost 1 base. Germline CDR1 reads LNHDA; CDR2 reads SQIVND (reference sequence). This CDR3 is built from 14 residues. Here the CDR3 reads CASSPGGGSYEQYF. As DNA, the CDR3 is TGTGCCAGTAGCCCCGGGGGGGGTTCCTACGAGCAGTACTTC.

The genes are TRBV7-9 and TRBJ1-2; D perhaps matches TRBD1 (6 bases). CDR3 length equals 17 residues. V was shortened by 1 base and J by 4 bases, with 19 bases between the two germline ends. CDR1 and CDR2 (germline): SEHNR, FQNEAQ (reference sequence). Here the CDR3 DNA reads TGTGCCAGCAGCTTAGGCTATCAAGGACAGTCCCCCTATGGCTACACCTTC. Translated, it gives CASSLGYQGQSPYGYTF. Complete variable domain (other parts from reference TRBV7-9 and TRBJ1-2): DTGVSQNPRHKITKRGQNVTFRCDPISEHNRLYWYRQTLGQGPEFLTYFQNEAQLEKSRLLSDRFSAERPKGSFSTLEIQRTEQGDSAMYLCASSLGYQGQSPYGYTFGSGTRLTVV.

This clone came up a few times. The chain links TRBV7-8 to TRBJ1-1; D ambiguous. Per the germline V gene, CDR1 is SGHVS and CDR2 is FQNEAQ. Trimming took 1 base from V and 0 from J, leaving 9 bases between them. The length of the CDR3 is 15 residues. The CDR3 protein is CASSLEAGVNTEAFF. DNA of the CDR3: TGTGCCAGCAGCTTAGAGGCAGGAGTGAACACTGAAGCTTTCTTT.